A selection of T cell receptor beta chains follows, all from one sample in a study of CD8 T cells in ankylosing spondylitis. MiXCR was run by TCRdb on the 5' RACE reads, yielding one entry per CDR3 protein. Here the sample spans 200,000 to 300,000 distinct CDR3 sequences, about 10% being singletons. Sequenced sample: blood, either unsorted or a sorted T cell fraction (not recorded which). Source of these receptors: a male donor with ankylosing spondylitis or in good health (not recorded which). Both conserved end residues are part of each CDR3. Each record gives: D gene, V gene, clone size, J gene, CDR3 protein, CDR3 DNA. D genes are given only for firm matches. Expanded clones are given a class, and other clones once, few, many or no size at all.

d_gene: TRBD1; v_gene: TRBV5-1; abundance: many; j_gene: TRBJ1-2; CDR3aa: CASSLAAGQESYTF; CDR3nt: TGCGCCAGCAGCTTGGCCGCTGGACAGGAGAGCTACACCTTC
d_gene: TRBD2; v_gene: TRBV6-6; abundance: many; j_gene: TRBJ2-7; CDR3aa: CAISSLGGRQYF; CDR3nt: TGTGCCATCTCGTCCTTGGGCGGGAGGCAGTACTTC
d_gene: -; v_gene: TRBV9; abundance: -; j_gene: TRBJ1-5; CDR3aa: CASSATGLKDQPQHF; CDR3nt: TGTGCCAGCAGCGCAACGGGGCTTAAAGATCAGCCCCAGCATTTT
d_gene: -; v_gene: TRBV12-5; abundance: -; j_gene: TRBJ1-1; CDR3aa: CASGLGGNTEAFF; CDR3nt: TGTGCTAGTGGCTTAGGGGGAAACACTGAAGCTTTCTTT
d_gene: TRBD2; v_gene: TRBV4-1; abundance: many; j_gene: TRBJ2-1; CDR3aa: CASSQALAGGSYNEQFF; CDR3nt: TGCGCCAGCAGCCAAGCGCTAGCGGGGGGGTCGTACAATGAGCAGTTCTTC
d_gene: TRBD1; v_gene: TRBV3-1; abundance: -; j_gene: TRBJ1-1; CDR3aa: CASSQPGGRDTEAFF; CDR3nt: TGTGCCAGCAGCCAACCAGGGGGTCGGGACACTGAAGCTTTCTTT
d_gene: -; v_gene: TRBV20-1; abundance: many; j_gene: TRBJ1-2; CDR3aa: CSGTASSDYGYTF; CDR3nt: TGCAGTGGAACGGCGTCTTCTGATTATGGCTACACCTTC
d_gene: TRBD1; v_gene: TRBV12-3/TRBV12-4; abundance: many; j_gene: TRBJ1-2; CDR3aa: CASSPLGQGVGGYTF; CDR3nt: TGTGCCAGCAGTCCGCTCGGACAGGGGGTAGGGGGCTACACCTTC
d_gene: -; v_gene: TRBV10-2; abundance: many; j_gene: TRBJ1-5; CDR3aa: CASSERPSNQPQHF; CDR3nt: TGCGCCAGCAGTGAGCGCCCTAGCAATCAGCCCCAGCATTTT
d_gene: -; v_gene: TRBV6-4; abundance: many; j_gene: TRBJ1-6; CDR3aa: CASSDSGVGSPLHF; CDR3nt: TGTGCCAGCAGTGACTCGGGGGTTGGTTCACCCCTCCACTTT
d_gene: TRBD1; v_gene: TRBV12-3/TRBV12-4; abundance: many; j_gene: TRBJ2-7; CDR3aa: CASSQLSRDRDIYEQYF; CDR3nt: TGTGCCAGCAGCCAACTAAGCCGGGACAGGGATATTTACGAGCAGTACTTC
d_gene: TRBD1; v_gene: TRBV12-3/TRBV12-4; abundance: many; j_gene: TRBJ1-5; CDR3aa: CASSRQGANNQPQHF; CDR3nt: TGTGCCAGCAGTCGACAGGGGGCGAACAATCAGCCCCAGCATTTT
d_gene: TRBD1; v_gene: TRBV20-1; abundance: many; j_gene: TRBJ2-5; CDR3aa: CSARQGRETQYF; CDR3nt: TGCAGTGCTCGACAGGGTAGAGAGACCCAGTACTTC
d_gene: -; v_gene: TRBV5-6; abundance: many; j_gene: TRBJ2-5; CDR3aa: CASSLWGGSLETQYF; CDR3nt: TGTGCCAGCAGCTTATGGGGGGGCTCTCTGGAGACCCAGTACTTC
d_gene: -; v_gene: TRBV2; abundance: -; j_gene: TRBJ2-3; CDR3aa: CASRGEGDTQYF; CDR3nt: TGTGCCAGCAGAGGGGAAGGGGATACGCAGTATTTT
d_gene: -; v_gene: TRBV18; abundance: few; j_gene: TRBJ2-3; CDR3aa: CASSPPLPISTDTQYF; CDR3nt: TGTGCCAGCTCTCCTCCCCTGCCCATCTCCACAGATACGCAGTATTTT
d_gene: -; v_gene: TRBV28; abundance: many; j_gene: TRBJ1-1; CDR3aa: CASRSTEAFF; CDR3nt: TGTGCCAGCAGGAGCACTGAAGCTTTCTTT
d_gene: TRBD1; v_gene: TRBV27; abundance: once; j_gene: TRBJ2-5; CDR3aa: CASSLRAPDRGRETQYF; CDR3nt: TGTGCCAGCAGTTTAAGAGCACCCGACAGGGGGCGAGAGACCCAGTACTTC
d_gene: -; v_gene: TRBV3-1; abundance: many; j_gene: TRBJ2-5; CDR3aa: CASSPWRLETQYF; CDR3nt: TGTGCCAGCAGCCCTTGGCGGCTAGAGACCCAGTACTTC
d_gene: TRBD1; v_gene: TRBV6-2/TRBV6-3; abundance: many; j_gene: TRBJ1-4; CDR3aa: CASRPGQGALSGEVWSEKLFF; CDR3nt: TGTGCCAGCAGACCGGGACAGGGGGCGCTGAGCGGAGAGGTCTGGTCGGAAAAACTGTTTTTT
d_gene: -; v_gene: TRBV12-3/TRBV12-4; abundance: many; j_gene: TRBJ2-3; CDR3aa: CASSATSLSAGTQYF; CDR3nt: TGTGCCAGCAGCGCGACTAGTCTCTCTGCGGGTACGCAGTATTTT
d_gene: -; v_gene: TRBV2; abundance: -; j_gene: TRBJ2-3; CDR3aa: CASGEGADGDTQYF; CDR3nt: TGTGCCAGCGGTGAAGGGGCCGATGGGGATACGCAGTATTTT
d_gene: -; v_gene: TRBV5-4; abundance: -; j_gene: TRBJ1-4; CDR3aa: CASSLVPDLNEKLFF; CDR3nt: TGTGCCAGCAGCTTGGTACCAGACCTTAATGAAAAACTGTTTTTT
d_gene: -; v_gene: TRBV28; abundance: many; j_gene: TRBJ2-1; CDR3aa: CASSLNRDEEQFF; CDR3nt: TGTGCCAGCAGTTTAAACCGGGACGAAGAGCAGTTCTTC
d_gene: TRBD2; v_gene: TRBV20-1; abundance: few; j_gene: TRBJ2-5; CDR3aa: CSAMGLLAGEETQYF; CDR3nt: TGCAGTGCTATGGGCCTACTAGCGGGAGAAGAGACCCAGTACTTC
d_gene: TRBD1; v_gene: TRBV29-1; abundance: many; j_gene: TRBJ1-5; CDR3aa: CSVRAGGGNQPQHF; CDR3nt: TGCAGCGTTAGGGCAGGGGGCGGCAATCAGCCCCAGCATTTT
d_gene: TRBD2; v_gene: TRBV4-1; abundance: -; j_gene: TRBJ2-1; CDR3aa: CASSQGSGRSSYNEQFF; CDR3nt: TGCGCCAGCAGCCAAGGTAGCGGGAGGAGCTCCTACAATGAGCAGTTCTTC
d_gene: -; v_gene: TRBV5-1; abundance: many; j_gene: TRBJ2-6; CDR3aa: CASSRGPTDSGANVLTF; CDR3nt: TGCGCCAGCAGCAGGGGACCGACGGACTCTGGGGCCAACGTCCTGACTTTC
d_gene: -; v_gene: TRBV10-3; abundance: -; j_gene: TRBJ1-6; CDR3aa: CAISAGTRGDSPLHF; CDR3nt: TGTGCCATCAGTGCCGGGACACGAGGGGATTCACCCCTCCACTTT
d_gene: TRBD2; v_gene: TRBV10-3; abundance: many; j_gene: TRBJ2-5; CDR3aa: CAISEAGGLVTQYF; CDR3nt: TGTGCCATCAGTGAGGCGGGAGGATTGGTGACCCAGTACTTC
d_gene: TRBD1; v_gene: TRBV5-6; abundance: many; j_gene: TRBJ2-2; CDR3aa: CASSLGTGTRGVFF; CDR3nt: TGTGCCAGCAGCTTGGGGACAGGGACCCGAGGGGTGTTTTTT
d_gene: -; v_gene: TRBV6-5; abundance: many; j_gene: TRBJ1-6; CDR3aa: CASSYSNPGSSYNSPLHF; CDR3nt: TGTGCCAGCAGTTACTCGAACCCGGGGAGCTCCTATAATTCACCCCTCCACTTT
d_gene: -; v_gene: TRBV4-1; abundance: -; j_gene: TRBJ2-7; CDR3aa: CASSQMGGGLLDEQYF; CDR3nt: TGCGCCAGCAGCCAGATGGGAGGGGGTCTCCTTGACGAGCAGTACTTC
d_gene: -; v_gene: TRBV2; abundance: many; j_gene: TRBJ2-1; CDR3aa: CASKAPSYNEQFF; CDR3nt: TGTGCCAGCAAGGCCCCCTCCTACAATGAGCAGTTCTTC
d_gene: -; v_gene: TRBV13; abundance: many; j_gene: TRBJ2-7; CDR3aa: CASSFRLGREQYF; CDR3nt: TGTGCCAGCAGCTTCCGTCTAGGTCGGGAGCAGTACTTC
d_gene: TRBD1; v_gene: TRBV5-1; abundance: -; j_gene: TRBJ2-4; CDR3aa: CANSLHGTGGRNIQYF; CDR3nt: TGCGCCAACAGCTTGCACGGGACAGGGGGCCGAAACATTCAGTACTTC
d_gene: -; v_gene: TRBV29-1; abundance: -; j_gene: TRBJ1-1; CDR3aa: CSVYESENTEAFF; CDR3nt: TGCAGCGTTTATGAGTCGGAGAACACTGAAGCTTTCTTT
d_gene: -; v_gene: TRBV5-1; abundance: many; j_gene: TRBJ2-5; CDR3aa: CASSFIESGETQYF; CDR3nt: TGCGCCAGCAGCTTTATCGAGTCTGGGGAGACCCAGTACTTC
d_gene: -; v_gene: TRBV5-1; abundance: many; j_gene: TRBJ2-1; CDR3aa: CASAGTLDNEQFF; CDR3nt: TGCGCCAGCGCCGGGACCCTGGACAATGAGCAGTTCTTC